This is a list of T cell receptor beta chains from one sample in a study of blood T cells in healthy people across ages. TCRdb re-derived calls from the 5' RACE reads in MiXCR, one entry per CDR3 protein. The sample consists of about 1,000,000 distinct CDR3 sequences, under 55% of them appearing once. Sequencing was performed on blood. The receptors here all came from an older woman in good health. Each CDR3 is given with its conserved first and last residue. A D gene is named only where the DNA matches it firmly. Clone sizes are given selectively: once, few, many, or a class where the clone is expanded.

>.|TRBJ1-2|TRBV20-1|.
CSARVHNYGYTF
TGCAGTGCTAGAGTACATAACTATGGCTACACCTTC
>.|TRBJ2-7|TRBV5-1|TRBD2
CASSLEAGVYEQYF
TGCGCCAGCAGCTTGGAAGCGGGAGTCTACGAGCAGTACTTC
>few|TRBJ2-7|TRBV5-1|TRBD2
CASGHPGGYEQYF
TGCGCCAGCGGCCACCCGGGGGGCTACGAGCAGTACTTC
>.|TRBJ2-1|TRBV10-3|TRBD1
CAISRDSLNEQFF
TGTGCCATCAGCCGGGACAGCCTCAATGAGCAGTTCTTC
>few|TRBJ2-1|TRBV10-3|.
CAISGGGRGNEQFF
TGTGCCATCAGTGGAGGTGGTAGAGGGAATGAGCAGTTCTTC
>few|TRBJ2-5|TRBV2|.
CASSERQGGTQYF
TGTGCCAGCAGTGAGCGGCAGGGGGGGACCCAGTACTTC
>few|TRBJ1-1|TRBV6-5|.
CASSKKGLGNTEAFF
TGTGCCAGCAGTAAGAAAGGACTGGGGAACACTGAAGCTTTCTTT
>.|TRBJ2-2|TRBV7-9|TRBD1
CASSLGQHLTGELFF
TGTGCCAGCAGCCTGGGACAGCACCTCACCGGGGAGCTGTTTTTT
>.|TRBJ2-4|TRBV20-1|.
CSAAQGGENIQYF
TGCAGTGCAGCACAGGGGGGGGAAAACATTCAGTACTTC
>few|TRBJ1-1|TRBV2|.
CASRVQGTAFF
TGTGCCAGCAGGGTACAGGGTACAGCTTTCTTT
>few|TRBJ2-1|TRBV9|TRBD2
CASSTRGTSGFYEQFF
TGTGCCAGCAGCACAAGAGGGACTAGCGGGTTCTATGAGCAGTTCTTC
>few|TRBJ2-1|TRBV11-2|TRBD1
CASSKRTQGIYNEQFF
TGTGCCAGCAGCAAGAGGACACAGGGGATTTACAATGAGCAGTTCTTC
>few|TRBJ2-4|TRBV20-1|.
CSATESKPPNIQYF
TGCAGTGCTACAGAATCTAAGCCCCCAAACATTCAGTACTTC
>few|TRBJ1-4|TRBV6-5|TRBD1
CASSYSGQGALGNEKLFF
TGTGCCAGCAGTTATTCCGGACAGGGGGCTTTGGGTAATGAAAAACTGTTTTTT
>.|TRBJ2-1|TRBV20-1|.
CSASPRTDQETQFF
TGCAGTGCTAGTCCCCGGACAGACCAAGAGACCCAGTTCTTC